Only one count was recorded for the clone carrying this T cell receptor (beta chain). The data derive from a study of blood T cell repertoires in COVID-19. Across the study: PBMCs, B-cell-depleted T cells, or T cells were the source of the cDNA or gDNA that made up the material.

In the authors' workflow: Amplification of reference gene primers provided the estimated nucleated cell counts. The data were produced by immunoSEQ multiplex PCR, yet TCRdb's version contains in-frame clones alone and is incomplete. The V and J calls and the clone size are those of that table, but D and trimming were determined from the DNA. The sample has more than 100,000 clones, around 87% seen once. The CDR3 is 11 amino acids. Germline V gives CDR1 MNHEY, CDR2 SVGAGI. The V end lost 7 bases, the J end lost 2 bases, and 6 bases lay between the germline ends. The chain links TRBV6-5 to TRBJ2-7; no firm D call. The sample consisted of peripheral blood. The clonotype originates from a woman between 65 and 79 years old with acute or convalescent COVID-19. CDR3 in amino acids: CASIGAYEQYF. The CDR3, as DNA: TGTGCCAGCATAGGAGCCTACGAGCAGTACTTC.